These 27 T cell receptor beta chains originate from one sample sequenced in a study of radiation and T cells in renal cell carcinoma. Noted time point: blood 4 weeks post-SBRT, at nephrectomy. Regarding treatment: 15 Gy SBRT to primary tumor, nephrectomy 4 weeks later. The table came from immunoSEQ multiplex PCR; TCRdb's copy has only in-frame clones and leaves some out. The sample shows 150,000 or so clones, about 87% of them seen only once. The sample here was blood, taken from a patient whose treatment included radiotherapy and nephrectomy. The source of these receptors is a woman between 45 and 65 years old with renal cell carcinoma.

In this sample, this clone turned up once. The V and J genes are TRBV2 and TRBJ1-4; D is unresolved. V gave up 6 bases and J gave up 3 bases, with 2 bases separating them. This CDR3 contains 11 residues. Germline V gene sequence: CDR1 SNHLY, CDR2 FYNNEI. As DNA, the CDR3 is TGTGCCAGCAGAGCTAATGAAAAACTGTTTTTT. Translation gives CASRANEKLFF.

The chain employs TRBV6-1 and TRBJ1-1, with 7 bases that match TRBD1. With V trimmed by 6 bases and J by 3 bases, 7 bases remained unmatched. CDR1 is MNHNS, CDR2 SASEGT, per germline. The CDR3 is 14 residues long. The CDR3 spells CASSVTGKDTEAFF. Written as DNA, the CDR3 is TGTGCCAGCAGCGTGACAGGGAAGGACACTGAAGCTTTCTTT.

V usage is TRBV9 and J usage is TRBJ2-3; 10 nucleotides line up with TRBD2. J gave up 4 bases and V 5 bases, and 7 bases lay outside the gene matches. This CDR3 has 15 residues. CDR1 is SGDLS, CDR2 YYNGEE, per germline. CDR3 protein: CASRGDSGGSDTQYF. The CDR3 DNA reads as TGTGCCAGCAGGGGCGATAGCGGGGGGTCAGATACGCAGTATTTT.

Written as DNA, the CDR3 is TGTGCCAGCAGTGAAGCCGGGACAGACTCCTACGAGCAGTACTTC. Amino acids: CASSEAGTDSYEQYF. The chain uses TRBV6-1 and TRBJ2-7; 7 nucleotides align to TRBD1. Germline CDR1 reads MNHNS; CDR2 reads SASEGT. V was pared by 0 bases and J by 0 bases, with 2 bases of the junction left unmatched. The CDR3 is 15 residues long.

This rearrangement joins TRBV4-1 to TRBJ1-5, with a possible D match to TRBD1 (5 bases). There are 16 residues in the CDR3. Deletions cut 4 bases from V and 7 bases from J, with 20 bases between. CDR1 is MGHRA and CDR2 is YSYEKL in the germline V gene. The CDR3 is CASSPIGGGEGQPQHF. CDR3 bases: TGCGCCAGCAGCCCTATCGGCGGGGGGGAAGGCCAGCCCCAGCATTTT.

The chain uses TRBV10-3 and TRBJ1-2; no reliable D call. Germline assignment: CDR1 ENHRY and CDR2 SYGVKD. Trimming cost V 6 bases and J 4 bases, with 15 bases left between them. CDR3 size: 14 residues. CDR3 protein: CAIRTRESAYGYTF. The CDR3 coding sequence is TGTGCCATCAGGACAAGGGAAAGCGCCTATGGCTACACCTTC.

V is TRBV6-1 and J is TRBJ1-1; 11 nucleotides line up with TRBD1. Germline V gene sequence: CDR1 MNHNS, CDR2 SASEGT. Trimming at V came to 7 bases and at J to 7 bases, leaving 8 bases not matched to a gene. CDR3 size: 14 residues. This chain's CDR3 is CASTPDRGRREAFF. In DNA form, the CDR3 reads TGTGCCAGCACCCCGGACAGGGGGCGGCGTGAAGCTTTCTTT.

The chain is built from TRBV4-3 and TRBJ2-3, with D perhaps TRBD1 (6 bases). With 0 bases removed from V and 2 bases from J, the gap between germline ends came to 12 bases. This CDR3 is 16 amino acids long. Germline CDR1 is LGHNA and CDR2 is YSLEER. The CDR3 region has the DNA TGCGCCAGCAGCCAAGAACTGGGACAACTCACAGATACGCAGTATTTT. Its protein product is CASSQELGQLTDTQYF.

The chain combines TRBV5-1 with TRBJ2-5; D may be TRBD2 (6 bases). CDR3 length: 15 residues. Germline V gene data show CDR1 as SGHRS and CDR2 as YFSETQ. The ends were cut back, 4 bases at V and 2 bases at J, with 15 bases in the middle. CDR3 in DNA: TGCGCCAGCAGCACCTGGGGGGATCCTCAAGAGACCCAGTACTTC. Translating gives CASSTWGDPQETQYF.

V usage is TRBV18 and J usage is TRBJ1-2; D gene uncertain. V gave up 3 bases and J gave up 0 bases, with 8 bases separating them. In germline, CDR1 is KGHSH, CDR2 LQKENI. CDR3 length: 14 residues. The CDR3 DNA follows: TGTGCCAGCTCACCGTACGGGACTAACTATGGCTACACCTTC. This translates into CASSPYGTNYGYTF.

This sequence joins TRBV5-8 and TRBJ1-1, with a tentative D call TRBD1 (6 bases). The CDR3 spans 14 residues. CDR1 is SGHTS and CDR2 is YDEGEE in the germline V gene. V was shortened by 0 bases and J by 9 bases, with 15 bases between the two germline ends. In nucleotides, the CDR3 is TGTGCCAGCAGCTTGGTATCTGGGGGGGCTAAAGCTTTCTTT. Translation: CASSLVSGGAKAFF.

This chain links TRBV28 with TRBJ2-7; 8 bases align to TRBD1. This CDR3 comprises 15 residues. CDR1 and CDR2 (germline): MDHEN, SYDVKM. The junction had 10 bases not matched to a gene; V was cut back by 6 bases and J by 3 bases. The CDR3: CASSLGWDRIYEQYF. In DNA form, the CDR3 reads TGTGCCAGCAGCCTTGGGTGGGACAGGATCTACGAGCAGTACTTC. Full variable domain (rest looked up from reference TRBV28 and TRBJ2-7): DVKVTQSSRYLVKRTGEKVFLECVQDMDHENMFWYRQDPGLGLRLIYFSYDVKMKEKGDIPEGYSVSREKKERFSLILESASTNQTSMYLCASSLGWDRIYEQYFGPGTRLTVT.

V usage is TRBV7-9 and J usage is TRBJ1-1; D remains ambiguous. The CDR3 has 14 residues. Germline V CDR1 and CDR2: SEHNR, FQNEAQ (reference sequence). Trimming cost V 5 bases and J 1 base, with 11 bases left between them. In DNA, the CDR3 is TGTGCCAGCAGCCCAGCGACCGGGAACACTGAAGCTTTCTTT. Protein sequence: CASSPATGNTEAFF.

V is TRBV4-2 and J is TRBJ2-3; TRBD2 agrees at 7 bases. Germline CDR1 is LGHNA and CDR2 is YNFKEQ. J gave up 2 bases and V 4 bases, and 3 bases lay outside the gene matches. The CDR3 consists of 14 residues. The CDR3 region has the DNA TGTGCCAGCAGCCGGGGGGGGATCACAGATACGCAGTATTTT. As protein: CASSRGGITDTQYF.

On this clone: At the DNA level, this CDR3 is encoded by other sequences in the same sample as well. J is TRBJ2-1 and V is TRBV5-1, with 11 bases fitting TRBD2. In germline, CDR1 is SGHRS, CDR2 YFSETQ. J lost 2 bases, V lost 0 bases, and 1 base had no gene match. CDR3 length: 16 amino acids. The CDR3 reads CASSLGSGGAYNEQFF. The CDR3 nucleotides read TGCGCCAGCAGCTTGGGTAGCGGGGGGGCCTACAATGAGCAGTTCTTC.

This rearrangement joins TRBV6-1 to TRBJ2-2, with D perhaps TRBD1 (6 bases). The CDR3 sequence is 16 residues long. Trimming stripped 4 bases from V and 2 bases from J, with 14 bases between. Looked up from germline, CDR1 is MNHNS and CDR2 is SASEGT. CDR3: CASSAGVSINTGELFF. The CDR3 bases are TGTGCCAGCAGTGCAGGGGTGTCGATCAACACCGGGGAGCTGTTTTTT.

The rearrangement links TRBV15 to TRBJ2-5; unclear D gene. V shed 1 base and J shed 5 bases, with 14 bases lying between them. The length of the CDR3 is 15 residues. CDR1 and CDR2 (germline): LNHNV, YYDKDF (reference sequence). For the CDR3, the DNA is TGTGCCACCAGCAGAGGAGGAGACGATTTCGAGACCCAGTACTTC. Residues: CATSRGGDDFETQYF.

J is TRBJ2-5 and V is TRBV7-9; 10 bases fit TRBD2. V lost 5 bases and J lost 6; bases outside the gene matches: 9. Germline lookup yields CDR1 SEHNR and CDR2 FQNEAQ (reference sequence). This CDR3 is built from 15 residues. The CDR3 DNA reads TGTGCCAGCAGCCTGCGAGCGGGGGGGTGGCAGACCCAGTACTTC. Translation: CASSLRAGGWQTQYF.

This chain joins TRBV6-1 and TRBJ1-3; D is uncertain. Germline loops: CDR1 MNHNS, CDR2 SASEGT. This CDR3 contains 15 residues. V was shortened by 6 bases and J by 0 bases, with 12 bases between the two germline ends. CDR3 bases: TGTGCCAGCAGGGCCCAGGCGAACTCTGGAAACACCATATATTTT. It yields the protein CASRAQANSGNTIYF.

The chain combines TRBV7-2 with TRBJ2-7; weak D call: TRBD2 (5 bases). Trimming pared 5 bases from V and 0 bases from J, leaving 14 bases between. Germline V CDR1 and CDR2: SGHTA, FQGNSA. CDR3 size: 15 residues. DNA of the CDR3: TGTGCCAGCAGCCCCCTGGAGGTGAGCTCCTACGAGCAGTACTTC. This gives the protein CASSPLEVSSYEQYF.

This sequence joins TRBV7-4 and TRBJ1-5; 9 positions agree with TRBD1. V gave up 5 bases and J gave up 4 bases; unmatched junction bases: 6. The CDR3 has 15 amino acids. Germline CDR1 is SGHVT and CDR2 is SQSDAQ. The CDR3: CASSPQGTGNQPQHF. In nucleotides, the CDR3 is TGTGCCAGCAGCCCCCAGGGGACAGGGAATCAGCCCCAGCATTTT.

The V gene is TRBV6-1, the J gene TRBJ1-3; 7 bases fit TRBD1. This CDR3 is built from 15 residues. Unmatched junction bases numbered 6, after V lost 7 bases and J lost 0 bases. In germline, CDR1 is MNHNS, CDR2 SASEGT. The CDR3 coding sequence is TGTGCCAGCAAGATAGACAGGGACTCTGGAAACACCATATATTTT. Protein sequence: CASKIDRDSGNTIYF.

The chain carries TRBV5-4 and TRBJ2-1, with a possible D match to TRBD1 (5 bases). This CDR3 has 15 amino acids. Germline values: CDR1 SGHNT, CDR2 YYREEE (reference sequence). With 0 bases removed from V and 7 bases from J, the gap between germline ends came to 14 bases. The CDR3 protein is CASSLEWVNRNEQFF. CDR3 nucleotide sequence: TGTGCCAGCAGCTTGGAGTGGGTAAACAGGAATGAGCAGTTCTTC. The whole variable domain, remainder taken from reference TRBV5-4 and TRBJ2-1, is ETGVTQSPTHLIKTRGQQVTLRCSSQSGHNTVSWYQQALGQGPQFIFQYYREEENGRGNFPPRFSGLQFPNYSSELNVNALELDDSALYLCASSLEWVNRNEQFFGPGTRLTVL.

The chain has TRBV5-5 and TRBJ2-3; 8 bases fit TRBD1. Trimming removed 2 bases from V and 2 bases from J; junction bases left unmatched: 4. The V gene's germline CDR1 is SGHKS and CDR2 YYEKEE (reference sequence). The CDR3 runs to 15 residues. CDR3 coding DNA: TGTGCCAGCAGCTTAGGACAGGGTTCCACAGATACGCAGTATTTT. Its translation is CASSLGQGSTDTQYF.

V and J are TRBV30 and TRBJ2-3; tentatively, D is TRBD1 (6 bases). The CDR3 sequence is 15 residues long. CDR1 and CDR2 (germline): GTSNPN, SVGIG (reference sequence). The V end was cut by 5 bases, the J end by 8 bases, with 23 bases between. The CDR3 DNA is TGTGCCTGGGGTGGGACAAAGGCCCCCCGGGTTACGCAGTATTTT. Its protein product is CAWGGTKAPRVTQYF.

The chain links TRBV18 to TRBJ2-1; TRBD2 matches 7 bases. Germline lookup yields CDR1 KGHSH and CDR2 LQKENI. CDR3 length equals 14 residues. V dropped 3 bases and J dropped 6; count of bases not matched to a gene: 5. The CDR3, as DNA: TGTGCCAGCTCACCCAGGACTAGTCCCAATGAGCAGTTCTTC. It specifies CASSPRTSPNEQFF.

This clone appeared once. The chain uses TRBV29-1 and TRBJ2-7; possible D gene TRBD1, 6 bases. Trimming cost V 3 bases and J 1 base, with 10 bases left between them. The CDR3 sequence is 13 residues long. The germline V gene encodes CDR1 SQVTM and CDR2 ANQGSEA. The CDR3 DNA follows: TGCAGCGTTGACGCCCAGGGGTCCTACGAGCAGTACTTC. It translates to CSVDAQGSYEQYF.